The present entry profiles one T cell receptor (beta chain) with its context. RNA, at 0.5 to 1 ug, was reverse transcribed with random hexamers. Across 54 Vbeta and 13 Jbeta, TCR beta CDR3 was amplified with immunoSEQ multiplex PCR. TCRdb processed the immunoSEQ multiplex PCR reads anew with MiXCR; each CDR3 protein has one entry. The sample holds hundreds of thousands of distinct CDR3 sequences, approximately 94% seen once. V was shortened by 0 bases and J by 1 base, with 9 bases between the two germline ends. From germline, CDR1 is MNHEY and CDR2 SVGEGT. The CDR3 runs 15 residues. Peripheral blood CD8+ and CD4+ T cells were profiled by TCR beta sequencing. Patients with Susac syndrome fulfilled recently defined diagnostic criteria for definite or probable disease. The TEMRA cells underwent FACS enrichment, while the CD8+ and CD4+ T cells underwent negative isolation. The data were obtained in a study of CD8 T cells in Susac syndrome.

The origin of this receptor is a human donor with Susac syndrome. The V gene is TRBV6-2 or TRBV6-3, the J gene TRBJ1-1; D may be TRBD1 (6 bases). Input material: CD4+ T cells from PBMCs. CDR3 nucleotide sequence: TGTGCCAGCAGTTACTCGCTCAGGGGGAACACTGAAGCTTTCTTT. Translation gives CASSYSLRGNTEAFF.